One and the same sample provided the 32 T cell receptor beta chains below, sequenced in a study of technical replicates of blood from a handful of donors. TCRdb's copy holds only in-frame clones and misses some; the assay was immunoSEQ multiplex PCR. The repertoire consists of about 34,000 clones, with around 90% occurring once and the leading ten covering 3.5% to 5%. Source material: PBMCs. Receptor source: a human donor in good health. Some clones in this sample may be carry-over from other donors' samples.

This chain joins TRBV7-9 and TRBJ1-6; no clear D. This CDR3 is built from 15 residues. The germline V gene encodes CDR1 SEHNR and CDR2 FQNEAQ (reference sequence). V was trimmed by 5 bases and J by 9 bases, leaving 17 bases between them. CDR3: CASSTHPGVGSPLHF. The CDR3 bases are TGTGCCAGCAGCACCCATCCCGGGGTAGGTTCACCCCTCCACTTT.

The chain recombines TRBV7-2 with TRBJ2-1, with unresolved D. CDR3 length equals 14 residues. V was trimmed by 4 bases and J by 3 bases, leaving 10 bases between them. Germline V lookup: CDR1 SGHTA, CDR2 FQGNSA. As DNA, the CDR3 is TGTGCCAGCAGCTCCACGACATACTACAATGAGCAGTTCTTC. This translates into CASSSTTYYNEQFF. Complete variable domain (other parts from reference TRBV7-2 and TRBJ2-1): GAGVSQSPSNKVTEKGKDVELRCDPISGHTALYWYRQSLGQGLEFLIYFQGNSAPDKSGLPSDRFSAERTGGSVSTLTIQRTQQEDSAVYLCASSSTTYYNEQFFGPGTRLTVL.

The chain joins TRBV9 to TRBJ2-3; 7 nucleotides match TRBD2. Trimming cost V 4 bases and J 8 bases; bases outside gene matches: 7. Germline V gene data show CDR1 as SGDLS and CDR2 as YYNGEE. CDR3 length equals 13 residues. CDR3 coding DNA: TGTGCCAGCAGCCCTCGGGACTATGGTACGCAGTATTTT. This encodes CASSPRDYGTQYF.

The CDR3 region has the DNA TGTGCCAGCAGCTTGGGAGGACAGGGTTTTTGGGGAGAGACCCAGTACTTC. It is translated as CASSLGGQGFWGETQYF. This rearrangement joins TRBV5-8 to TRBJ2-5, with 8 positions matching TRBD1. This CDR3 is built from 17 residues. CDR1 is SGHTS, CDR2 YDEGEE, per germline. V dropped 0 bases and J dropped 4; count of bases not matched to a gene: 11.

The DNA for the CDR3 is TGTGCCAGCAGCCACCGAGTACCATTCGACGAGCAGTACTTC. Its translation: CASSHRVPFDEQYF. This chain links TRBV7-8 with TRBJ2-7; D is unclear. This CDR3 is 14 amino acids long. Trimming pared 5 bases from V and 5 bases from J, leaving 16 bases between. Germline assignment: CDR1 SGHVS and CDR2 FQNEAQ.

This chain links TRBV6-1 with TRBJ2-3; 8 positions agree with TRBD2. This CDR3 comprises 15 residues. The V segment lost 7 bases and the J segment 4 bases; nucleotides outside the gene matches: 10. Germline-derived CDR1 and CDR2 are MNHNS and SASEGT. The CDR3 nucleotides are TGTGCCAGCAATTCCCGGGAGGGGGGGGCAGATACGCAGTATTTT. Its protein is CASNSREGGADTQYF.

The V gene is TRBV6-6, the J gene TRBJ1-6; D is perhaps TRBD1 (5 bases). Germline V gene lookup returns CDR1 MNHNY and CDR2 SVGAGI (reference sequence). Trimming removed 5 bases at V and 9 bases at J, with 14 bases between. This CDR3 has 14 residues. The CDR3 here is CASSLSRDSSPLHF. Written as DNA, the CDR3 is TGTGCCAGCAGTCTAAGCCGGGACTCTTCACCCCTCCACTTT.

V usage is TRBV30 and J usage is TRBJ2-1; 7 nucleotides agree with TRBD2. J was trimmed by 4 bases and V by 0 bases; bases with no gene match: 6. Germline values: CDR1 GTSNPN, CDR2 SVGIG (reference sequence). The CDR3 runs 15 residues. The CDR3 sequence is CAWSVKAGNYNEQFF. CDR3 coding DNA: TGTGCCTGGAGTGTAAAAGCGGGGAATTACAATGAGCAGTTCTTC.

The genes are TRBV18 and TRBJ1-1; 7 bases line up with TRBD1. CDR1 and CDR2 (germline): KGHSH, LQKENI. V trimming: 4 bases; J trimming: 5 bases; junction bases outside the gene matches: 10. The CDR3 consists of 15 residues. CDR3 in amino acids: CASSLTQGSVTEAFF. The CDR3 DNA reads as TGTGCCAGCTCACTAACACAGGGGTCTGTAACTGAAGCTTTCTTT.

This chain links TRBV25-1 with TRBJ2-2; TRBD2 aligns across 9 bases. Germline loops: CDR1 MGHDK, CDR2 SYGVNS. V was clipped by 2 bases and J by 1 base; unmatched bases: 5. The CDR3 spans 17 residues. As DNA, the CDR3 is TGTGCCAGCAGTGAAGAAGGACTAGCGTTGAACACCGGGGAGCTGTTTTTT. It is translated as CASSEEGLALNTGELFF.

This chain joins TRBV5-6 and TRBJ2-2; 7 positions match TRBD2. This CDR3 contains 15 residues. Germline assignment: CDR1 SGHDT and CDR2 YYEEEE. The V segment lost 4 bases and the J segment 1 base; nucleotides outside the gene matches: 4. The CDR3 nucleotides are TGTGCCAGCAGCCCCGGGACTATGAACACCGGGGAGCTGTTTTTT. It specifies CASSPGTMNTGELFF.

The rearrangement uses TRBV6-6 and TRBJ2-7; TRBD1 matches 9 bases. The germline V gene encodes CDR1 MNHNY and CDR2 SVGAGI (reference sequence). J lost 0 bases, V lost 6 bases, and 3 bases had no gene match. The CDR3 totals 14 residues. DNA of the CDR3: TGTGCCAGCAGGTCGGGACAGGGCTCCTACGAGCAGTACTTC. It translates to CASRSGQGSYEQYF.

This chain connects TRBV4-3 to TRBJ1-4; the D is unclear. V lost 4 bases to trimming and J lost 7 bases, with 19 bases between them. Germline lookup yields CDR1 LGHNA and CDR2 YSLEER. The CDR3 loop spans 16 amino acids. CDR3 sequence reads: CASSPRVWEFGEKLFF. CDR3 coding DNA: TGCGCCAGCAGCCCGCGTGTGTGGGAGTTCGGTGAAAAACTGTTTTTT.

This chain joins TRBV9 and TRBJ2-4; perhaps TRBD2 as D (5 bases). Trimming cost V 0 bases and J 7 bases, with 14 bases left between them. The CDR3 contains 15 residues. Looked up from germline, CDR1 is SGDLS and CDR2 is YYNGEE. This CDR3 is CASSVEEGRTNIQYF. The CDR3 DNA reads as TGTGCCAGCAGCGTAGAAGAGGGCAGAACGAACATTCAGTACTTC. The full variable domain, with the rest looked up from reference TRBV9 and TRBJ2-4, is DSGVTQTPKHLITATGQRVTLRCSPRSGDLSVYWYQQSLDQGLQFLIQYYNGEERAKGNILERFSAQQFPDLHSELNLSSLELGDSALYFCASSVEEGRTNIQYFGAGTRLSVL.

The V gene is TRBV6-1, the J gene TRBJ2-3; 7 bases map to TRBD1. This CDR3 contains 11 residues. Germline CDR1 reads MNHNS; CDR2 reads SASEGT. CDR3: CAGGRTDTQYF. CDR3 in DNA: TGTGCAGGGGGCCGCACAGATACGCAGTATTTT.

CDR3 amino acids: CASSTPGRNTEAFF. Written as DNA, the CDR3 is TGTGCCAGCAGTACCCCCGGGAGGAACACTGAAGCTTTCTTT. The chain recombines TRBV6-5 with TRBJ1-1; no reliable D call. The CDR3 totals 14 residues. V dropped 5 bases and J dropped 1 base, with 11 bases sitting between them. Germline assignment: CDR1 MNHEY and CDR2 SVGAGI.

This chain connects TRBV25-1 to TRBJ2-1, with D hard to call. Trimming pared 4 bases from V and 0 bases from J, leaving 10 bases between. The CDR3 has 15 residues. Germline assignment: CDR1 MGHDK and CDR2 SYGVNS. The chain's CDR3 is CASSGSASSYNEQFF. CDR3 sequence (DNA): TGTGCCAGCAGTGGCAGCGCTAGCTCCTACAATGAGCAGTTCTTC.

The chain recombines TRBV23-1 with TRBJ2-7; no clear D. TRBV23-1 is classed as an ORF, of uncertain function. V dropped 0 bases and J dropped 6 bases, with 9 bases sitting between them. The CDR3 spans 13 residues. CDR3 DNA sequence: TGCGCCAGCAGTCAATCTCGGGTTAGCGAGCAGTACTTC. This gives the protein CASSQSRVSEQYF.

This chain uses TRBV7-8 with TRBJ2-7; D gene uncertain. Trimming left V 8 bases short and J 1 base short, with 9 bases between. From germline, CDR1 is SGHVS and CDR2 FQNEAQ. CDR3 length equals 12 residues. This CDR3 is CASDDGSYEQYF. The CDR3 DNA sequence: TGTGCCAGCGATGACGGGTCCTACGAGCAGTACTTC.

This clone was counted once. CDR3 protein: CASSPSGANEKLFF. The CDR3 DNA reads as TGTGCCAGCTCACCCTCAGGGGCTAATGAAAAACTGTTTTTT. J is TRBJ1-4 and V is TRBV18; possible D gene TRBD1, 6 bases. CDR3 length: 14 amino acids. V lost 3 bases, J lost 3 bases, and 8 bases lay in between. Germline V CDR1 and CDR2: KGHSH, LQKENI. Full variable domain (rest looked up from reference TRBV18 and TRBJ1-4): NAGVMQNPRHLVRRRGQEARLRCSPMKGHSHVYWYRQLPEEGLKFMVYLQKENIIDESGMPKERFSAEFPKEGPSILRIQQVVRGDSAAYFCASSPSGANEKLFFGSGTQLSVL.

This chain uses TRBV5-1 with TRBJ2-2; D remains ambiguous. The CDR3 totals 14 residues. V dropped 4 bases and J dropped 1 base, with 8 bases sitting between them. Germline V lookup: CDR1 SGHRS, CDR2 YFSETQ. CDR3 coding DNA: TGCGCCAGCAGCAAATGGCAGAACACCGGGGAGCTGTTTTTT. This translates into CASSKWQNTGELFF.

V gene TRBV4-1 combines with J gene TRBJ1-2; D is uncertain. The germline V and J ends were trimmed by 4 bases and 2 bases, with 14 bases remaining between them. The CDR3 spans 15 residues. Germline assignment: CDR1 MGHRA and CDR2 YSYEKL. CDR3 in amino acids: CASSRRSTENYGYTF. In DNA, the CDR3 is TGCGCCAGCAGCCGACGGAGTACTGAAAACTATGGCTACACCTTC.

This clone was seen once. V usage is TRBV16 and J usage is TRBJ2-7, with 7 bases matching TRBD2. Germline V gene sequence: CDR1 KGHSY, CDR2 FQNENV. V dropped 0 bases and J dropped 5; count of bases not matched to a gene: 1. This CDR3 region has 13 residues. The CDR3 is CASSQSGRDEQYF. CDR3 sequence (DNA): TGTGCCAGCAGCCAATCGGGGAGGGACGAGCAGTACTTC. The whole variable domain, remainder taken from reference TRBV16 and TRBJ2-7, is GEEVAQTPKHLVRGEGQKAKLYCAPIKGHSYVFWYQQVLKNEFKFLISFQNENVFDETGMPKERFSAKCLPNSPCSLEIQATKLEDSAVYFCASSQSGRDEQYFGPGTRLTVT.

The chain carries TRBV19 and TRBJ1-2; perhaps TRBD1 as D (6 bases). Trimming shortened V by 8 bases and J by 6 bases, and 13 bases separated the two germline ends. CDR1 LNHDA and CDR2 SQIVND come from the germline V gene (reference sequence). The CDR3 totals 12 residues. CDR3 sequence reads: CASQQGIDGYTF. The CDR3, as DNA: TGTGCCAGTCAACAGGGTATCGATGGCTACACCTTC.

The sample holds a few counts of this clone. The V and J genes are TRBV25-1 and TRBJ1-6, with D perhaps TRBD1 (6 bases). This CDR3 region has 14 residues. V was cut by 7 bases and J by 3 bases, with 10 bases left in between. Germline V lookup: CDR1 MGHDK, CDR2 SYGVNS. The CDR3 protein is CASKTDSYNSPLHF. DNA for the CDR3: TGTGCCAGCAAAACGGACAGCTATAATTCACCCCTCCACTTT.

The chain has TRBV10-1 and TRBJ2-2; D not resolved. CDR1 and CDR2 (germline): WNHNN, SYGVQD (reference sequence). The CDR3 is 14 residues long. The V end was cut by 11 bases, the J end by 6 bases, with 19 bases between. CDR3 bases: TGCGCCCGCTTAACTAAGCAGAGCGCCGGGGAGCTGTTTTTT. Translated, it gives CARLTKQSAGELFF.

V gene TRBV6-1 combines with J gene TRBJ2-3; D is possibly TRBD1 (6 bases). CDR1 and CDR2 (germline): MNHNS, SASEGT. This CDR3 spans 17 amino acids. V was clipped by 0 bases and J by 8 bases, with 21 bases between them. CDR3 in DNA: TGTGCCAGCAGTGAAGCCTTGACAGGTTTCCCTCCAAGTACGCAGTATTTT. Amino acid sequence: CASSEALTGFPPSTQYF.

This clone was seen only once. The gene calls are TRBV5-4 and TRBJ1-4, with 9 nucleotides matching TRBD1. V gave up 4 bases and J gave up 6 bases; unmatched junction bases: 13. Germline CDR1 SGHNT, CDR2 YYREEE (reference sequence). This CDR3 region has 17 residues. DNA for the CDR3: TGTGCCAGCAGCCTATATACCCCGGGACAGGGACATGAAAAACTGTTTTTT. Translating gives CASSLYTPGQGHEKLFF.

This clone was detected once. This chain links TRBV5-1 with TRBJ2-7; D remains ambiguous. Germline V gene sequence: CDR1 SGHRS, CDR2 YFSETQ. Trimming cost V 2 bases and J 1 base, with 16 bases left between them. This CDR3 spans 16 amino acids. CDR3 amino acids: CASSLGWRGFSYEQYF. The CDR3 DNA reads as TGCGCCAGCAGCTTAGGATGGCGAGGATTTTCCTACGAGCAGTACTTC.

This chain joins TRBV5-1 and TRBJ2-5; 8 nucleotides match TRBD1. Germline V gene sequence: CDR1 SGHRS, CDR2 YFSETQ. V shed 2 bases, J shed 4 bases, and the junction held 4 bases outside the gene matches. This CDR3 region has 14 residues. The CDR3 sequence: CASSFQGARETQYF. CDR3 DNA: TGCGCCAGCAGCTTTCAGGGGGCTAGAGAGACCCAGTACTTC.

This CDR3 reads CASSLGSTGVDGYTF. In nucleotides, the CDR3 is TGTGCCAGCAGCCTGGGGTCGACCGGGGTAGATGGCTACACCTTC. The chain uses TRBV5-6 and TRBJ1-2; D uncertain. The length of the CDR3 is 15 residues. The ends were cut back, 4 bases at V and 6 bases at J, with 19 bases in the middle. From germline, CDR1 is SGHDT and CDR2 YYEEEE. The variable domain in full, completed from reference TRBV5-6 and TRBJ1-2, reads DAGVTQSPTHLIKTRGQQVTLRCSPKSGHDTVSWYQQALGQGPQFIFQYYEEEERQRGNFPDRFSGHQFPNYSSELNVNALLLGDSALYLCASSLGSTGVDGYTFGSGTRLTVV.

The chain uses TRBV7-9 and TRBJ2-1, with D perhaps matching TRBD2 (6 bases). The CDR3 is 15 residues long. Deletions cut 1 base from V and 6 bases from J, with 13 bases between. In germline, CDR1 is SEHNR, CDR2 FQNEAQ (reference sequence). The CDR3 DNA follows: TGTGCCAGCAGCTTAGGGCGGGGCCGTTTCAATGAGCAGTTCTTC. Protein sequence: CASSLGRGRFNEQFF.